The present entry profiles one T cell receptor (beta chain) with its context. Deletions cut 5 bases from V and 0 bases from J, with 14 bases between. The germline gives CDR1 MNHEY, CDR2 SMNVEV (reference sequence). CDR3 length: 16 amino acids. Amplification used 60 Vbeta primers and 13 Jbeta primers. The repertoire was sequenced with immunoSEQ multiplex PCR; TCRdb's copy has only in-frame clones and lacks some. The sample includes more than 40,000 clones. The data are from a study of cytomegalovirus exposure and HLA in healthy donors. This TCR came from a man in his forties in good health and CMV-seropositive. What was sequenced was PBMCs. J is TRBJ1-5 and V is TRBV27, with D possibly TRBD1 on 5 matching bases. The CDR3 sequence: CASSPGLFNSNQPQHF. The CDR3 DNA reads as TGTGCCAGCAGTCCAGGGTTGTTCAATAGCAATCAGCCCCAGCATTTT.